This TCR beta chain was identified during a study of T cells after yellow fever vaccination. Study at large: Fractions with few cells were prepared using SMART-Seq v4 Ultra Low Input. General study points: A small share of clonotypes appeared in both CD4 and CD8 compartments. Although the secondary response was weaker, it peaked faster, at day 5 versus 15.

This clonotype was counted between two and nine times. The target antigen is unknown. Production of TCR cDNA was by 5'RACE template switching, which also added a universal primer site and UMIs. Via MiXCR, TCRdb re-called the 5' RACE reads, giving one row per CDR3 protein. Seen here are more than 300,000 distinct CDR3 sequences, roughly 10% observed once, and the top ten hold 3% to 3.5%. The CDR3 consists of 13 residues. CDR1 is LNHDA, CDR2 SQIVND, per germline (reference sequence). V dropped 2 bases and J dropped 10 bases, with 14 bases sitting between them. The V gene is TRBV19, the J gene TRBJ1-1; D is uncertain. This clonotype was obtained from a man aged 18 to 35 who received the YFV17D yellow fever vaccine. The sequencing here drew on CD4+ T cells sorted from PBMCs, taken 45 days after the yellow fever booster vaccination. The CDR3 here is CASSIQSRTAAFF. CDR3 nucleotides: TGTGCCAGTAGTATACAGTCTCGGACGGCAGCTTTCTTT.